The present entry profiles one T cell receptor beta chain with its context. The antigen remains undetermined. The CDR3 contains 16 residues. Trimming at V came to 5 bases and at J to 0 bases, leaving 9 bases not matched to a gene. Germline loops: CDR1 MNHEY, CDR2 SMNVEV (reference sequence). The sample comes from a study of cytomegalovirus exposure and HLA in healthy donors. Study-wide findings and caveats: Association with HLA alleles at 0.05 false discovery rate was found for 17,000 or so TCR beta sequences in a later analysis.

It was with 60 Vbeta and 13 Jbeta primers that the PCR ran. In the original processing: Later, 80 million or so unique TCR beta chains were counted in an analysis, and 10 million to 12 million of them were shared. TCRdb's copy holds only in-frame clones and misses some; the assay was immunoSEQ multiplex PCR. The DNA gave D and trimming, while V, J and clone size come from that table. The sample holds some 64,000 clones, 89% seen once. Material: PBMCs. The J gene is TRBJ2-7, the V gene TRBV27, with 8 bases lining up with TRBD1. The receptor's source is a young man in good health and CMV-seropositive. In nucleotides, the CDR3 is TGTGCCAGCAGTCCCCACGACAGGGGCGGCTCCTACGAGCAGTACTTC. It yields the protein CASSPHDRGGSYEQYF.